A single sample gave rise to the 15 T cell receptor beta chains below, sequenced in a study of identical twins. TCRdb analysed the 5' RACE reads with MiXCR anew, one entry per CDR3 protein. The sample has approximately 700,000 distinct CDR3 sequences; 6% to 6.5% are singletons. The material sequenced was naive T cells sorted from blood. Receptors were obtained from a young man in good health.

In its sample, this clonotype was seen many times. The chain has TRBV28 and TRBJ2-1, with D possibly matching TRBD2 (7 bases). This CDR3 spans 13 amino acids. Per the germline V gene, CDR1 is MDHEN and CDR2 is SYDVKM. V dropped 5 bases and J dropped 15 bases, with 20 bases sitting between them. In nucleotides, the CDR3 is TGTGCCAGCAGTCCAAACGACAGGACTAGACGGTTCTTC. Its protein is CASSPNDRTRRFF.

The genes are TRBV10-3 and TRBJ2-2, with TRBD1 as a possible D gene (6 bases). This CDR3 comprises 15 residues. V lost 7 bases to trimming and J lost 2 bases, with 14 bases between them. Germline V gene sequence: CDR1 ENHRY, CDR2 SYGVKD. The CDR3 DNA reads TGTGCCATCAACCCGGACAGAAAAAACACCGGGGAGCTGTTTTTT. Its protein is CAINPDRKNTGELFF.

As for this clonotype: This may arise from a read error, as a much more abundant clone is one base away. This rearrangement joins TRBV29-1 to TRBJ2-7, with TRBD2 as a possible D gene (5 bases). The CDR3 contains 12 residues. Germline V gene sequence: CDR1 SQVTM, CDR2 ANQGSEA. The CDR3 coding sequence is TGCAGCGTCTCGTCGGGATCCTACGAGCAGTGCTTC. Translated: CSVSSGSYEQCF.

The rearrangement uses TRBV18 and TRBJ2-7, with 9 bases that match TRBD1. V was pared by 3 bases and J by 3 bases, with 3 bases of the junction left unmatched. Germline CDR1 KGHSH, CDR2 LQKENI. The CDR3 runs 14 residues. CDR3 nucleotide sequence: TGTGCCAGCTCACCGGGACAGGGATACTACGAGCAGTACTTC. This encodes CASSPGQGYYEQYF.

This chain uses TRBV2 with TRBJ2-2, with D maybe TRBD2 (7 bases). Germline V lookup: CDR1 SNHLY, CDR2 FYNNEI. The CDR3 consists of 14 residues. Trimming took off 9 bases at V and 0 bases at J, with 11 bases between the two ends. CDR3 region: CARRGAANTGELFF. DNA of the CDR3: TGTGCCAGACGGGGGGCTGCGAACACCGGGGAGCTGTTTTTT.

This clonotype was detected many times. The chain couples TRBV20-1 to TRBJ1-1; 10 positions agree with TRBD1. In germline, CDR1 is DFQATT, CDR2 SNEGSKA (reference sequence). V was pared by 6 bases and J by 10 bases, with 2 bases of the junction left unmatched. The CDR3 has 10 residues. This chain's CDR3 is CSAGQGRAFF. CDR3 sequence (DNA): TGCAGTGCGGGACAGGGGAGAGCTTTCTTT.

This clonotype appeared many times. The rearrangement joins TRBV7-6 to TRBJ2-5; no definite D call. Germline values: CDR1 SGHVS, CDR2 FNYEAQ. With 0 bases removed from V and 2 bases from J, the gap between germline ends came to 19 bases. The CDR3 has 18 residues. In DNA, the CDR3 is TGTGCCAGCAGCTTAGCTCCACCAAGTTCAGGTGCTCAAGAGACCCAGTACTTC. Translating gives CASSLAPPSSGAQETQYF.

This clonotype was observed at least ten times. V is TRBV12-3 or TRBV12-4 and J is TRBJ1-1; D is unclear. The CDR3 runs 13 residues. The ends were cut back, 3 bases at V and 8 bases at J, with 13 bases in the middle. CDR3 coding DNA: TGTGCCAGCAGTTTGCCCCCCCCGGGGGAAGCTTTCTTT. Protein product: CASSLPPPGEAFF.

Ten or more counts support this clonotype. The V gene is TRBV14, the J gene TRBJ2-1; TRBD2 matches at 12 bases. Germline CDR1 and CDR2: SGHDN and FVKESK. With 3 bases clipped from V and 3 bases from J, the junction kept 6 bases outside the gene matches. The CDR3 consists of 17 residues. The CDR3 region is CASSQLKTSGSYNEQFF. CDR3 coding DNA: TGTGCCAGCAGCCAGCTAAAGACTAGCGGGAGCTACAATGAGCAGTTCTTC.

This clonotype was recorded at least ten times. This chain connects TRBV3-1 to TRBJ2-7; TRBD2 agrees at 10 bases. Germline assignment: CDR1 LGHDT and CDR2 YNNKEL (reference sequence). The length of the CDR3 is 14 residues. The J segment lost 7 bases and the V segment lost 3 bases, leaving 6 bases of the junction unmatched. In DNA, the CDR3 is TGTGCCAGCAGCCAGACCTCTAGCGGGAGAGAGCAGTACTTC. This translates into CASSQTSSGREQYF.

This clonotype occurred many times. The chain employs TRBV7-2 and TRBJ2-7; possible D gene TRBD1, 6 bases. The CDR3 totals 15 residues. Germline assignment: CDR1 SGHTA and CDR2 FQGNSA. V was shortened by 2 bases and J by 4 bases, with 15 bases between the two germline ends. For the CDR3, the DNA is TGTGCCAGCAGCTTACGTGGCAGGGGATCATACGAGCAGTACTTC. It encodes CASSLRGRGSYEQYF.

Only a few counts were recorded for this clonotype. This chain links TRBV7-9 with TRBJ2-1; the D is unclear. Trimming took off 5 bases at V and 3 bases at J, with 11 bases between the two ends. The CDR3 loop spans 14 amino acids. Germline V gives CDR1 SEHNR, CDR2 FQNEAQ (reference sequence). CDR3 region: CASSERRHYNEQFF. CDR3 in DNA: TGTGCCAGCAGCGAACGTCGACACTACAATGAGCAGTTCTTC.

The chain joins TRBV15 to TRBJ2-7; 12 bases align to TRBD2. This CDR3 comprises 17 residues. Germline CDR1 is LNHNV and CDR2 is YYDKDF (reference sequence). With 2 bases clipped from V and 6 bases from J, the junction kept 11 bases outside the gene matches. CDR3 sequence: CATSRHITSGRRSEQYV. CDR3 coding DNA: TGTGCCACCAGCAGACATATTACTAGCGGGAGGAGAAGCGAGCAGTACGTC.

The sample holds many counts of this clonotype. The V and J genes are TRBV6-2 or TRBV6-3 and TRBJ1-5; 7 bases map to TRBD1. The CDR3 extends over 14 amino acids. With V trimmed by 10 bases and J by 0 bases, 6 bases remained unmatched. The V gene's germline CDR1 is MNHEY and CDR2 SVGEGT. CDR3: CATNRGNSNQPQHF. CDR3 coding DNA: TGTGCCACCAACAGGGGTAATAGCAATCAGCCCCAGCATTTT.

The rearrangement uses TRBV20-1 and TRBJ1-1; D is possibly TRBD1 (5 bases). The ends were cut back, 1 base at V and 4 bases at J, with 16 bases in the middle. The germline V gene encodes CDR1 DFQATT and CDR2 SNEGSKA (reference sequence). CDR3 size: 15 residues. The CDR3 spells CSARGDGPRGTEAFF. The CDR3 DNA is TGCAGTGCTAGAGGCGACGGCCCGAGGGGCACTGAAGCTTTCTTT.